The T cell receptor (beta chain) under discussion was sequenced for a study of T cell responses to AZD1222 COVID-19 vaccine. Study as a whole: Second-dose timings of about 4 or about 12 weeks were pooled. Study observations and caveats: Repertoires were obtained only post-peak T cell response.

Per the germline V gene, CDR1 is PRHDT and CDR2 is FYEKMQ (reference sequence). This CDR3 has 13 amino acids. V gave up 0 bases and J gave up 0 bases, with 1 base separating them. In the case of this clone: The antigen is not known.

Clones were read by immunoSEQ multiplex PCR, and TCRdb kept only the in-frame ones, dropping some. The sample includes around 100,000 clones, about 94% of them seen just once. The source is an adult in good health. The sequenced sample was peripheral blood, obtained on day 0 of AZD1222 vaccination. This sequence joins TRBV13 and TRBJ2-3; unclear D gene. In DNA form, the CDR3 reads TGTGCCAGCAGCTTAGGGAGCACAGATACGCAGTATTTT. It codes for CASSLGSTDTQYF.